These 21 T cell receptor beta chains were all obtained from the same sample, sequenced in a study of CD8+ T cells in alopecia areata. Treatment defined: oral pan-JAK inhibitor, 5-10 mg twice daily. As the sequencing template, cDNA was produced by extracting RNA and reverse transcribing it. TCRdb's table, derived via immunoSEQ multiplex PCR, lists solely in-frame clones and lacks some. The table lists about 280,000 clones, about three fifths of them singletons. The sequencing used CD4+ T cells sorted from blood, collected at week 24, from a patient treated with tofacitinib. These receptors were obtained from a human donor with alopecia areata.

This CDR3 reads CSVAAGTGGYEQYF. The CDR3 nucleotides are TGCAGCGTTGCAGCGGGGACAGGGGGTTACGAGCAGTACTTC. The V and J genes are TRBV29-1 and TRBJ2-7, with 11 positions matching TRBD1. V lost 4 bases, J lost 4 bases, and 6 bases stayed unmatched. Germline CDR1 is SQVTM and CDR2 is ANQGSEA. The CDR3 totals 14 residues.

This chain connects TRBV28 to TRBJ1-5, with TRBD1 matching over 8 bases. The CDR3 is 16 amino acids. Per the germline V gene, CDR1 is MDHEN and CDR2 is SYDVKM. V lost 3 bases to trimming and J lost 2 bases; unmatched junction nucleotides: 6. The CDR3 loop reads CASSFAQGGGNQPQHF. The CDR3 coding sequence is TGTGCCAGCAGTTTCGCACAGGGGGGGGGCAATCAGCCCCAGCATTTT.

The V call is TRBV9, the J call TRBJ2-3; 9 positions match TRBD2. In germline, CDR1 is SGDLS, CDR2 YYNGEE. The CDR3 totals 15 residues. The junction had 10 bases not matched to a gene; V was cut back by 6 bases and J by 5 bases. CDR3 coding DNA: TGTGCCAGCAACCGGGCGGGGGGGCCAGGAGATACGCAGTATTTT. Encoded protein: CASNRAGGPGDTQYF.

The rearrangement links TRBV6-5 to TRBJ2-1, with D possibly being TRBD2 (5 bases). CDR1 and CDR2 from the germline V gene are MNHEY and SVGAGI. There are 12 residues in the CDR3. V lost 7 bases and J lost 12, with 16 bases in between. The CDR3 loop reads CASKDSGSGQFF. The DNA for the CDR3 is TGTGCCAGCAAAGATTCGGGATCAGGGCAGTTCTTC.

The chain links TRBV29-1 to TRBJ2-7; 8 nucleotides agree with TRBD1. Per the germline V gene, CDR1 is SQVTM and CDR2 is ANQGSEA. With V trimmed by 8 bases and J by 3 bases, 6 bases remained unmatched. The CDR3 loop spans 12 amino acids. The CDR3: CSITRGLYEQYF. Here the CDR3 DNA reads TGCAGCATCACCAGGGGGCTCTACGAGCAGTACTTC.

The gene calls are TRBV30 and TRBJ1-5; TRBD1 matches at 7 bases. Per the germline V gene, CDR1 is GTSNPN and CDR2 is SVGIG (reference sequence). Trimming took 0 bases from V and 1 from J; bases not matched to a gene: 3. CDR3 length: 15 amino acids. The CDR3 protein is CAWSVMTGSNQPQHF. CDR3 coding DNA: TGTGCCTGGAGTGTTATGACAGGGAGCAATCAGCCCCAGCATTTT. The variable domain in full, completed from reference TRBV30 and TRBJ1-5, reads SQTIHQWPATLVQPVGSPLSLECTVEGTSNPNLYWYRQAAGRGLQLLFYSVGIGQISSEVPQNLSASRPQDRQFILSSKKLLLSDSGFYLCAWSVMTGSNQPQHFGDGTRLSIL.

The rearrangement links TRBV28 to TRBJ1-2; TRBD1 aligns across 7 bases. This CDR3 contains 12 residues. Germline CDR1 MDHEN, CDR2 SYDVKM. V gave up 6 bases and J gave up 4 bases; unmatched junction bases: 2. The CDR3 sequence is CASRAGGYGYTF. CDR3 nucleotide sequence: TGTGCCAGCAGGGCAGGGGGCTATGGCTACACCTTC.

The chain employs TRBV4-3 and TRBJ2-7; possibly TRBD1 or TRBD2 for D (5 bases each). The CDR3 consists of 13 residues. Germline V gene sequence: CDR1 LGHNA, CDR2 YSLEER. The V end lost 0 bases, the J end lost 6 bases, and 9 bases lay between the germline ends. CDR3 bases: TGCGCCAGCAGCCAAGAAGCAGGGAGCGAGCAGTACTTC. Encoded protein: CASSQEAGSEQYF.

The chain couples TRBV29-1 to TRBJ1-5, with TRBD1 as a possible D gene (5 bases). This CDR3 contains 13 residues. V lost 5 bases, J lost 5 bases, and 13 bases lay in between. In germline, CDR1 is SQVTM, CDR2 ANQGSEA. The CDR3 sequence is CSVTRGPDQPQHF. The CDR3 coding sequence is TGCAGCGTTACGCGGGGCCCCGATCAGCCCCAGCATTTT.

This rearrangement joins TRBV30 to TRBJ1-6, with a possible D match to TRBD1 (6 bases). Germline V CDR1 and CDR2: GTSNPN, SVGIG (reference sequence). CDR3 size: 18 residues. Trimming took off 4 bases at V and 9 bases at J, with 28 bases between the two ends. CDR3 sequence: CAWTRRGQWSGHSSPLHF. The DNA for the CDR3 is TGTGCCTGGACCCGCCGGGGGCAGTGGTCTGGACATAGTTCACCCCTCCACTTT.

A remark on this clone: Other DNA sequences in this sample translate to the same CDR3. V and J are TRBV29-1 and TRBJ2-7; D might be TRBD1 or TRBD2, each matching 5 bases. This CDR3 is 11 amino acids long. Germline V gene data show CDR1 as SQVTM and CDR2 as ANQGSEA. Trimming shortened V by 4 bases and J by 1 base, and 5 bases separated the two germline ends. As DNA, the CDR3 is TGCAGCGTTGGGGGGTCCTACGAGCAGTACTTC. Amino acid sequence: CSVGGSYEQYF.

This clone was picked up one time. Other DNA sequences within the sample encode an identical CDR3. The V call is TRBV5-6, the J call TRBJ2-5; D is unclear. This CDR3 region has 13 residues. Trimming pared 0 bases from V and 5 bases from J, leaving 8 bases between. CDR1 and CDR2 from the germline V gene are SGHDT and YYEEEE. CDR3 sequence: CASSLGGEETQYF. The CDR3 nucleotides read TGTGCCAGCAGCTTGGGGGGTGAGGAGACCCAGTACTTC.

This chain links TRBV10-3 with TRBJ2-7; D gene uncertain. V gave up 0 bases and J gave up 0 bases, with 15 bases separating them. Germline CDR1 ENHRY, CDR2 SYGVKD. The CDR3 runs to 17 residues. CDR3 region: CAISESLVGPSSYEQYF. In nucleotides, the CDR3 is TGTGCCATCAGTGAGTCTTTGGTAGGTCCGAGCTCCTACGAGCAGTACTTC.

The V call is TRBV30, the J call TRBJ2-5, with 8 bases that match TRBD1. Trimming took 3 bases from V and 1 from J; bases not matched to a gene: 4. Germline CDR1 and CDR2: GTSNPN and SVGIG (reference sequence). The CDR3 contains 14 residues. CDR3 nucleotides: TGTGCCTGGAGAGGGGACAGGCCCCAAGAGACCCAGTACTTC. Its protein is CAWRGDRPQETQYF.

This chain uses TRBV7-2 with TRBJ2-5, with TRBD2 matching 7 bases. V shed 6 bases, J shed 3 bases, and the junction held 7 bases outside the gene matches. The CDR3 spans 14 residues. Germline assignment: CDR1 SGHTA and CDR2 FQGNSA. CDR3 region: CASRPSGLKETQYF. The CDR3 coding sequence is TGTGCCAGCAGGCCTAGCGGTCTAAAAGAGACCCAGTACTTC.

This clone was seen a few times. The J gene is TRBJ2-1, the V gene TRBV29-1; D unresolved. The CDR3 sequence is 15 residues long. Trimming stripped 4 bases from V and 0 bases from J, with 13 bases between. CDR1 is SQVTM and CDR2 is ANQGSEA in the germline V gene. The CDR3 DNA is TGCAGCGTTGGGCGGAGCGCCCTCTCCTACAATGAGCAGTTCTTC. Amino acid sequence: CSVGRSALSYNEQFF.

A remark on this clone: The sample holds other DNA sequences that translate to the same CDR3. The J gene is TRBJ1-5, the V gene TRBV7-6, with D possibly being TRBD1 (6 bases). Trimming left V 1 base short and J 7 bases short, with 11 bases between. The germline V gene has CDR1 SGHVS and CDR2 FNYEAQ. The CDR3 has 14 residues. CDR3 bases: TGTGCCAGCAGCTTAGGGGGGGCAGAACAGCCCCAGCATTTT. It yields the protein CASSLGGAEQPQHF.

J is TRBJ2-3 and V is TRBV6-5; 10 bases line up with TRBD1. With 6 bases clipped from V and 6 bases from J, the junction kept 3 bases outside the gene matches. The germline V gene encodes CDR1 MNHEY and CDR2 SVGAGI. This CDR3 contains 13 residues. CDR3 protein: CASRTGGEDTQYF. CDR3 DNA sequence: TGTGCCAGCAGGACAGGGGGCGAGGATACGCAGTATTTT.

The rearrangement links TRBV28 to TRBJ1-1; TRBD1 agrees at 9 bases. The germline gives CDR1 MDHEN, CDR2 SYDVKM. The CDR3 has 14 residues. V dropped 0 bases and J dropped 7; count of bases not matched to a gene: 3. The CDR3 reads CASSLWDRGREAFF. CDR3 in DNA: TGTGCCAGCAGTTTATGGGACAGGGGTCGTGAAGCTTTCTTT.

V is TRBV5-6 and J is TRBJ2-5; no definite D call. This CDR3 has 12 residues. V lost 0 bases to trimming and J lost 4 bases, with 4 bases between them. From germline, CDR1 is SGHDT and CDR2 YYEEEE. The CDR3 reads CASSLEGETQYF. CDR3 in DNA: TGTGCCAGCAGCTTGGAAGGAGAGACCCAGTACTTC.

Only a few counts were recorded for this clone. The chain employs TRBV11-2 and TRBJ2-1, with a tentative D call TRBD2 (7 bases). The CDR3 is 14 residues long. V dropped 3 bases and J dropped 6 bases, with 12 bases sitting between them. Germline V lookup: CDR1 SGHAT, CDR2 FQNNGV. The CDR3 nucleotides read TGTGCCAGCAGCTTGGGGGGGCCCCCCAATGAGCAGTTCTTC. Its protein product is CASSLGGPPNEQFF. The full variable domain, completed using reference TRBV11-2 and TRBJ2-1, is EAGVAQSPRYKIIEKRQSVAFWCNPISGHATLYWYQQILGQGPKLLIQFQNNGVVDDSQLPKDRFSAERLKGVDSTLKIQPAKLEDSAVYLCASSLGGPPNEQFFGPGTRLTVL.